Following are 20 T cell receptor beta chains from one sample sequenced in a study of CD8+CD57+ T cells in acquired aplastic anemia. The study profiled TCR beta VDJ and CDR3 using genomic DNA as template. TCRdb reprocessed the reads with MiXCR, giving one entry per CDR3 protein. The sample lists around 200,000 distinct CDR3 sequences, roughly 65% occurring once. Patients picked for sequencing had shown CD8+CD57+ cell expansion detected by flow cytometry. Sequencing used sorted CD4+, CD8+, or CD8+CD57+ T cells (not recorded which) from PBMCs. The receptors were sampled from a human donor with aplastic anemia.

The genes are TRBV10-3 and TRBJ2-7; 7 positions agree with TRBD2. The V and J ends lost 4 bases and 3 bases, in that order; junction bases with no gene match: 6. This CDR3 spans 14 amino acids. Germline values: CDR1 ENHRY, CDR2 SYGVKD. CDR3 residues: CAISAIASGYEQYF. DNA for the CDR3: TGTGCCATCAGTGCAATTGCTAGCGGCTACGAGCAGTACTTC.

The chain has TRBV18 and TRBJ2-3; D might be TRBD1 (5 bases). Per germline, CDR1 KGHSH and CDR2 LQKENI. Trimming pared 0 bases from V and 2 bases from J, leaving 12 bases between. The CDR3 covers 16 residues. The CDR3 DNA follows: TGTGCCAGCTCACCACCGCCGGACACCAACACAGATACGCAGTATTTT. Its translation: CASSPPPDTNTDTQYF.

The rearrangement uses TRBV11-1 and TRBJ2-7, with D possibly being TRBD1 or TRBD2 (5 bases each). Germline lookup yields CDR1 SGHAT and CDR2 FQDESV (reference sequence). Trimming shortened V by 5 bases and J by 0 bases, and 14 bases separated the two germline ends. CDR3 length: 15 amino acids. This chain's CDR3 is CASSPGAGSSYEQYF. As DNA, the CDR3 is TGTGCCAGCAGCCCCGGGGCAGGTAGCTCCTACGAGCAGTACTTC.

The chain combines TRBV7-9 with TRBJ2-5; 7 bases are a match to TRBD1. Germline CDR1 and CDR2: SEHNR and FQNEAQ (reference sequence). V lost 11 bases to trimming and J lost 3 bases; unmatched junction nucleotides: 12. This CDR3 comprises 14 residues. This chain's CDR3 is CASVRTGRKETQYF. The CDR3 region has the DNA TGTGCCTCGGTGCGGACAGGAAGAAAAGAGACCCAGTACTTC.

V and J are TRBV10-3 and TRBJ1-1, with D perhaps matching TRBD1 (5 bases). This CDR3 spans 13 amino acids. Trimming cost V 5 bases and J 12 bases, with 19 bases left between them. The V gene's germline CDR1 is ENHRY and CDR2 SYGVKD. The CDR3 bases are TGTGCCATCAGTCCGTCCCAGGGAGACGAACCTTTCTTT. This gives the protein CAISPSQGDEPFF.

This clonotype was detected only a few times. This chain connects TRBV15 to TRBJ2-1; possibly TRBD1 or TRBD2 for D (7 bases each). CDR1 is LNHNV, CDR2 YYDKDF, per germline (reference sequence). V was cut by 4 bases and J by 4 bases, with 17 bases left in between. The CDR3 spans 16 residues. CDR3 sequence reads: CATSTPQGTTYNEQFF. The DNA of the CDR3 is TGTGCCACCAGCACTCCACAGGGGACTACTTACAATGAGCAGTTCTTC.

This clonotype was counted at least ten times. V is TRBV7-9 and J is TRBJ1-2; D unresolved. The CDR3 loop spans 15 amino acids. CDR1 SEHNR and CDR2 FQNEAQ come from the germline V gene (reference sequence). Trimming pared 1 base from V and 4 bases from J, leaving 13 bases between. The CDR3: CASSLDQSGAYGYTF. The DNA for the CDR3 is TGTGCCAGCAGCTTAGATCAGAGCGGCGCCTATGGCTACACCTTC. The variable domain in full, completed from reference TRBV7-9 and TRBJ1-2, reads DTGVSQNPRHKITKRGQNVTFRCDPISEHNRLYWYRQTLGQGPEFLTYFQNEAQLEKSRLLSDRFSAERPKGSFSTLEIQRTEQGDSAMYLCASSLDQSGAYGYTFGSGTRLTVV.

The chain couples TRBV2 to TRBJ2-1; D is unclear. The V gene's germline CDR1 is SNHLY and CDR2 FYNNEI. The CDR3 runs to 14 residues. The V end lost 8 bases, the J end lost 0 bases, and 11 bases lay between the germline ends. In DNA form, the CDR3 reads TGTGCCAGCCCCCGCCAGAGCTCCTACAATGAGCAGTTCTTC. Translating gives CASPRQSSYNEQFF.

This clonotype came up once. The rearrangement uses TRBV7-9 and TRBJ2-5; D is unresolved. The CDR3 has 13 residues. V lost 5 bases, J lost 3 bases, and 10 bases lay in between. Germline V gene sequence: CDR1 SEHNR, CDR2 FQNEAQ (reference sequence). The CDR3 DNA follows: TGTGCCAGCAGCCCAAAAGCTGAAGAGACCCAGTACTTC. Its translation is CASSPKAEETQYF. Full variable domain (rest looked up from reference TRBV7-9 and TRBJ2-5): DTGVSQNPRHKITKRGQNVTFRCDPISEHNRLYWYRQTLGQGPEFLTYFQNEAQLEKSRLLSDRFSAERPKGSFSTLEIQRTEQGDSAMYLCASSPKAEETQYFGPGTRLLVL.

J is TRBJ1-1 and V is TRBV2; perhaps TRBD1 as D (5 bases). This CDR3 is 13 amino acids long. V lost 6 bases, J lost 1 base, and 9 bases lay in between. Germline V gene data show CDR1 as SNHLY and CDR2 as FYNNEI. CDR3 sequence: CASSATGNTEAFF. In DNA form, the CDR3 reads TGTGCCAGCAGCGCAACAGGGAACACTGAAGCTTTCTTT.

The chain uses TRBV2 and TRBJ2-2; TRBD2 aligns across 8 bases. The germline V gene has CDR1 SNHLY and CDR2 FYNNEI. V lost 6 bases to trimming and J lost 7 bases; unmatched junction nucleotides: 7. CDR3 size: 14 residues. CDR3 nucleotides: TGTGCCAGCAGCCTGACTAGCGAGCTCGGGGAGCTGTTTTTT. Its protein is CASSLTSELGELFF.

As to this clonotype: The junction does not match germline at one end; this may be a read error. The DNA of the CDR3 is TGTGCCAGCAGTAATCAGGAAGATACGCAGTATTTT. Protein: CASSNQEDTQYF. The rearrangement links TRBV5-1 to TRBJ2-3; D not resolved. Germline values: CDR1 SGHRS, CDR2 YFSETQ. The length of the CDR3 is 12 residues.

This clonotype came up once. This chain links TRBV7-9 with TRBJ2-3, with 13 bases fitting TRBD2. The CDR3 sequence is 18 residues long. Germline V gives CDR1 SEHNR, CDR2 FQNEAQ (reference sequence). Trimming took 5 bases from V and 11 from J; bases not matched to a gene: 19. CDR3 nucleotides: TGTGCCAGCAGCCCCGTCAAACTAGCGGGGGGGAGCTACAATGAGCAGTATTTT. It specifies CASSPVKLAGGSYNEQYF.

The chain recombines TRBV9 with TRBJ2-1; a possible D gene is TRBD2 (6 bases). The CDR3 is 16 amino acids. The germline V gene has CDR1 SGDLS and CDR2 YYNGEE. The V and J ends lost 4 bases and 4 bases respectively, with 18 bases between them. The CDR3 nucleotides are TGTGCCAGCAGCTTAGATCCCCCAGCGGGTTACAATGAGCAGTTCTTC. It yields the protein CASSLDPPAGYNEQFF.

In this sample, this clonotype turned up many times. V gene TRBV5-8 combines with J gene TRBJ2-5; a weak D match, TRBD2 (5 bases). Per germline, CDR1 SGHTS and CDR2 YDEGEE. The V and J ends lost 0 bases and 4 bases respectively, with 10 bases between them. There are 14 residues in the CDR3. CDR3 region: CASSLERARETQYF. Written as DNA, the CDR3 is TGTGCCAGCAGCTTGGAGAGGGCGCGAGAGACCCAGTACTTC.

The chain uses TRBV2 and TRBJ1-1; D is uncertain. The CDR3 covers 12 residues. Trimming removed 6 bases at V and 5 bases at J, with 10 bases between. Germline V gene sequence: CDR1 SNHLY, CDR2 FYNNEI. This CDR3 is CASRARRTEAFF. The CDR3 DNA reads as TGTGCCAGCAGGGCTCGGCGGACTGAAGCTTTCTTT.

V gene TRBV2 combines with J gene TRBJ2-1; D unresolved. The germline V gene has CDR1 SNHLY and CDR2 FYNNEI. Trimming cost V 6 bases and J 5 bases, with 14 bases left between them. The CDR3 runs 14 residues. For the CDR3, the DNA is TGTGCCAGCAGGGACGGGTCTCGACACAATGAGCAGTTCTTC. Protein: CASRDGSRHNEQFF.

This clonotype has just a few counts. The V call is TRBV20-1, the J call TRBJ1-2; 7 bases fit TRBD1. V lost 4 bases and J lost 5; bases outside the gene matches: 7. This CDR3 has 13 residues. Germline V lookup: CDR1 DFQATT, CDR2 SNEGSKA (reference sequence). The CDR3 reads CSAKTGWGYGYTF. The CDR3 nucleotides read TGCAGTGCTAAGACAGGGTGGGGGTATGGCTACACCTTC.

As for this clonotype: At one of its ends the junction is not consistent with the germline gene, which may arise from a read error. V and J are TRBV10-3 and TRBJ2-7; 12 bases line up with TRBD2. The CDR3 contains 13 residues. The germline CDR1 and CDR2 sequences are ENHRY and SYGVKD. The CDR3 protein is CASSPRTSGAQYF. The CDR3 coding sequence is TGTGCCAGCAGTCCCCGGACTAGCGGGGCGCAGTACTTC.

The genes are TRBV12-3 or TRBV12-4 and TRBJ1-2; D gene unclear. CDR3 length: 15 amino acids. With 6 bases removed from V and 8 bases from J, the gap between germline ends came to 22 bases. The CDR3 DNA sequence: TGTGCCAGCAGCGTAGAGGTTGCGGGGATCGAAGGCTACACCTTC. Protein sequence: CASSVEVAGIEGYTF.